These 30 T cell receptor beta chains came from one sample sequenced in a study of T cells in Graves' hyperthyroidism and ophthalmopathy. Researchers amplified the TCR beta CDR3 regions from RNA transcripts. The HTBI primer set was used in a first-round RT-PCR of the TCR CDR3. In TCRdb, the multiplex PCR reads were re-called with MiXCR into one record per CDR3 protein. The data hold under 500,000 distinct CDR3 sequences, with roughly 13% observed a single time. Source material: blood. The receptors here all came from a middle-aged man with Graves' ophthalmopathy.

This clonotype came up many times. The genes are TRBV6-5 and TRBJ1-5, with D maybe TRBD1 (5 bases). Germline loops: CDR1 MNHEY, CDR2 SVGAGI. The CDR3 runs to 18 residues. Trimming took off 2 bases at V and 6 bases at J, with 23 bases between the two ends. CDR3 sequence reads: CASSYPLSSWGGGQPQHF. The DNA for the CDR3 is TGTGCCAGCAGTTACCCGCTTAGTTCATGGGGCGGAGGTCAGCCCCAGCATTTT.

This clonotype has just a few counts. The genes are TRBV6-1 and TRBJ2-3; no definite D call. Germline V lookup: CDR1 MNHNS, CDR2 SASEGT. The CDR3 is 12 residues long. Trimming pared 3 bases from V and 3 bases from J, leaving 4 bases between. CDR3 amino acids: CASSDLTDTQYF. In nucleotides, the CDR3 is TGTGCCAGCAGTGATCTAACAGATACGCAGTATTTT.

J is TRBJ2-5 and V is TRBV19; D gene unclear. Germline CDR1 is LNHDA and CDR2 is SQIVND (reference sequence). V was trimmed by 4 bases and J by 2 bases, leaving 5 bases between them. The CDR3 is 12 amino acids. CDR3 loop: CASSNRQETQYF. As DNA, the CDR3 is TGTGCCAGTAGTAACAGACAAGAGACCCAGTACTTC. Complete variable domain (other parts from reference TRBV19 and TRBJ2-5): DGGITQSPKYLFRKEGQNVTLSCEQNLNHDAMYWYRQDPGQGLRLIYYSQIVNDFQKGDIAEGYSVSREKKESFPLTVTSAQKNPTAFYLCASSNRQETQYFGPGTRLLVL.

This clonotype has ten or more counts. V usage is TRBV12-3 or TRBV12-4 and J usage is TRBJ2-7; no clear D. Trimming cost V 6 bases and J 4 bases, with 13 bases left between them. The CDR3 spans 13 residues. CDR3 in DNA: TGTGCCAGCAGCTTCGGACCTTTATACGAGCAGTACTTC. It is translated as CASSFGPLYEQYF.

The chain employs TRBV19 and TRBJ1-5; D perhaps matches TRBD1 (5 bases). Germline V gene lookup returns CDR1 LNHDA and CDR2 SQIVND (reference sequence). Trimming removed 5 bases from V and 5 bases from J, with 13 bases in between. The CDR3 loop spans 14 amino acids. This chain's CDR3 is CASSSGATDQPQHF. As DNA, the CDR3 is TGTGCCAGTAGTTCCGGGGCAACGGATCAGCCCCAGCATTTT.

This clonotype was counted many times. V usage is TRBV2 and J usage is TRBJ2-5; TRBD2 is a possible D gene (6 bases). The V gene's germline CDR1 is SNHLY and CDR2 FYNNEI. The CDR3 loop spans 16 amino acids. V was shortened by 8 bases and J by 5 bases, with 24 bases between the two germline ends. The CDR3 region is CASGIFGSRSRETQYF. For the CDR3, the DNA is TGTGCCAGCGGGATTTTCGGGAGCCGAAGTAGGGAGACCCAGTACTTC.

This clonotype has at least ten counts. The V call is TRBV24-1, the J call TRBJ2-5, with D hard to call. This CDR3 comprises 13 residues. V dropped 6 bases and J dropped 0 bases, with 7 bases sitting between them. Germline values: CDR1 KGHDR, CDR2 SFDVKD. The CDR3 sequence is CATSRADQETQYF. For the CDR3, the DNA is TGTGCCACCAGTAGGGCAGACCAAGAGACCCAGTACTTC.

This chain uses TRBV2 with TRBJ1-2, with D unresolved. Germline V gives CDR1 SNHLY, CDR2 FYNNEI. The CDR3 spans 13 residues. Trimming took off 6 bases at V and 8 bases at J, with 16 bases between the two ends. In DNA, the CDR3 is TGTGCCAGCAGCCCTGGGCGGGCTGCCGGCTACACCTTC. Translated: CASSPGRAAGYTF.

This clonotype was seen at least ten times. The V gene is TRBV20-1, the J gene TRBJ2-5; TRBD2 aligns across 11 bases. From germline, CDR1 is DFQATT and CDR2 SNEGSKA (reference sequence). The CDR3 is made up of 14 amino acids. J gave up 4 bases and V 0 bases, and 1 base lay outside the gene matches. This CDR3 reads CSARDLAGGETQYF. DNA of the CDR3: TGCAGTGCTAGAGATCTAGCGGGAGGAGAGACCCAGTACTTC.

This clonotype was observed at least ten times. The V call is TRBV5-1, the J call TRBJ2-7, with D hard to call. V lost 0 bases and J lost 5, with 9 bases in between. Germline V gene data show CDR1 as SGHRS and CDR2 as YFSETQ. The CDR3 is 13 amino acids. Written as DNA, the CDR3 is TGCGCCAGCAGCTTGGGACCTGGAAACGAGCAGTACTTC. Protein: CASSLGPGNEQYF. Full variable domain (remainder filled in from reference TRBV5-1 and TRBJ2-7): KAGVTQTPRYLIKTRGQQVTLSCSPISGHRSVSWYQQTPGQGLQFLFEYFSETQRNKGNFPGRFSGRQFSNSRSEMNVSTLELGDSALYLCASSLGPGNEQYFGPGTRLTVT.

V and J are TRBV4-1 and TRBJ2-6; D is uncertain. The CDR3 extends over 15 amino acids. V lost 1 base, J lost 0 bases, and 4 bases lay in between. CDR1 is MGHRA and CDR2 is YSYEKL in the germline V gene. As DNA, the CDR3 is TGCGCCAGCAGCCAAGCTGGCTCTGGGGCCAACGTCCTGACTTTC. This codes for CASSQAGSGANVLTF.

Points on this clonotype: One base away lies a much larger clone, so this may be a sequencing read error. The chain carries TRBV6-2 or TRBV6-3 and TRBJ1-5; D is unresolved. Trimming shortened V by 11 bases and J by 3 bases, and 14 bases separated the two germline ends. Germline V CDR1 and CDR2: MNHEY, SVGEGT. The CDR3 runs to 13 residues. The CDR3 loop reads CARIASLNQPQHF. CDR3 coding DNA: TGTGCCCGCATAGCGTCCCTCAATCAGCCCCAGCATTTT.

A single count supports this clonotype. The chain has TRBV19 and TRBJ2-1; TRBD2 matches 7 bases. Germline lookup yields CDR1 LNHDA and CDR2 SQIVND (reference sequence). Trimming took 5 bases from V and 7 from J; bases not matched to a gene: 11. This CDR3 spans 15 amino acids. The chain's CDR3 is CASSRPAGIRNEQFF. The CDR3 nucleotides are TGTGCCAGTAGTCGGCCAGCGGGGATTCGGAATGAGCAGTTCTTC.

This clonotype was seen many times. The chain has TRBV5-8 and TRBJ2-7, with TRBD1 identical over 7 bases. Trimming cost V 3 bases and J 5 bases; bases outside gene matches: 5. CDR3 length: 13 residues. The germline gives CDR1 SGHTS, CDR2 YDEGEE. The CDR3 region has the DNA TGTGCCAGCAGCTCCTGGGACAGCGACGAGCAGTACTTC. Amino acids: CASSSWDSDEQYF.

The table lists this clonotype with a few counts. This chain joins TRBV29-1 and TRBJ1-3; no firm D call. The CDR3 runs 13 residues. The ends were cut back, 2 bases at V and 0 bases at J, with 5 bases in the middle. Germline values: CDR1 SQVTM, CDR2 ANQGSEA. The DNA for the CDR3 is TGCAGCGTTGAACGGATCTCTGGAAACACCATATATTTT. Its translation: CSVERISGNTIYF.

About this clonotype itself: This sequence may be a read error, since a much larger clone differs from it by one base. The chain recombines TRBV5-1 with TRBJ2-3; 7 bases fit TRBD2. Per germline, CDR1 SGHRS and CDR2 YFSETQ. V lost 5 bases and J lost 3; bases outside the gene matches: 9. CDR3 length equals 15 residues. The CDR3 nucleotides read TGCGCCAGCAGGCTCGGCGGGAGATGGACAGATACGCAGTATTTT. It translates to CASRLGGRWTDTQYF. Full variable domain (rest looked up from reference TRBV5-1 and TRBJ2-3): KAGVTQTPRYLIKTRGQQVTLSCSPISGHRSVSWYQQTPGQGLQFLFEYFSETQRNKGNFPGRFSGRQFSNSRSEMNVSTLELGDSALYLCASRLGGRWTDTQYFGPGTRLTVL.

The rearrangement links TRBV7-2 to TRBJ2-3, with D possibly TRBD2 on 5 matching bases. The V gene lost 5 bases and the J gene lost 5 bases, with 17 bases spanning the gap. This CDR3 has 15 amino acids. Germline CDR1 reads SGHTA; CDR2 reads FQGNSA. As DNA, the CDR3 is TGTGCCAGCAGCCCGATCCCCCCCGGGAAAGATACGCAGTATTTT. Translated: CASSPIPPGKDTQYF.

There are many counts of this clonotype. The V gene is TRBV20-1, the J gene TRBJ1-1; weak D call: TRBD1 (5 bases). This CDR3 spans 14 amino acids. Germline CDR1 DFQATT, CDR2 SNEGSKA (reference sequence). Between the trimmed V and J ends, which lost 0 bases and 5 bases, there was a span of 13 bases. DNA of the CDR3: TGCAGTGCTAGAGATCCCGGGGGTAGGACTGAAGCTTTCTTT. Residues: CSARDPGGRTEAFF.

This clonotype was found many times. This chain uses TRBV3-1 with TRBJ2-2; D ambiguous. The CDR3 is 17 residues long. Trimming took 0 bases from V and 0 from J, leaving 11 bases between them. Germline CDR1 and CDR2: LGHDT and YNNKEL (reference sequence). The CDR3 region is CASSQDRRFSNTGELFF. In nucleotides, the CDR3 is TGTGCCAGCAGCCAAGATAGGCGCTTTTCGAACACCGGGGAGCTGTTTTTT.

There are many counts of this clonotype. J is TRBJ2-6 and V is TRBV5-1, with D maybe TRBD1 (6 bases). Trimming pared 4 bases from V and 1 base from J, leaving 12 bases between. The CDR3 totals 16 residues. The V gene's germline CDR1 is SGHRS and CDR2 YFSETQ. In DNA, the CDR3 is TGCGCCAGCAGCCCAAGACAGGATTCTGGGGCCAACGTCCTGACTTTC. Amino acid sequence: CASSPRQDSGANVLTF.

This clonotype was picked up one time. A read error is possible here, since a much larger clone lies one base away. The rearrangement uses TRBV12-3 or TRBV12-4 and TRBJ2-5; D possibly matches TRBD1 or TRBD2 (5 bases each). The V gene lost 5 bases and the J gene lost 5 bases, with 18 bases spanning the gap. The CDR3 has 15 amino acids. This CDR3 reads CASSESGRGVETQYF. The CDR3 coding sequence is TGTGCCAGCAGTGAATCGGGACGGGGTGTTGAGACCCAGTACTTC.

This clonotype appeared many times. The V gene is TRBV27, the J gene TRBJ2-3, with 9 bases identical to TRBD1. CDR3 length: 14 residues. The V and J ends lost 6 bases and 6 bases, in that order; junction bases with no gene match: 7. Germline-derived CDR1 and CDR2 are MNHEY and SMNVEV (reference sequence). CDR3 sequence (DNA): TGTGCCAGCAGCCGGGACAGGGAACTGGATACGCAGTATTTT. Protein product: CASSRDRELDTQYF.

At least ten counts were recorded for this clonotype. The CDR3 DNA reads TGTGCCAGCAGTTTAGTTGGTGGTGGGGGTTTCGGCTACGAGCAGTACTTC. Its protein product is CASSLVGGGGFGYEQYF. V is TRBV28 and J is TRBJ2-7; D may match TRBD1 or TRBD2 (5 bases each). The germline V gene encodes CDR1 MDHEN and CDR2 SYDVKM. Between the trimmed V and J ends, which lost 2 bases and 3 bases, there was a span of 20 bases. The CDR3 runs to 17 residues. Full variable domain (outside the CDR3, taken from reference TRBV28 and TRBJ2-7): DVKVTQSSRYLVKRTGEKVFLECVQDMDHENMFWYRQDPGLGLRLIYFSYDVKMKEKGDIPEGYSVSREKKERFSLILESASTNQTSMYLCASSLVGGGGFGYEQYFGPGTRLTVT.

The chain is built from TRBV27 and TRBJ2-7, with D possibly matching TRBD1 (5 bases). The germline V gene encodes CDR1 MNHEY and CDR2 SMNVEV (reference sequence). Trimming cost V 5 bases and J 5 bases, with 19 bases left between them. The CDR3 totals 15 residues. In DNA form, the CDR3 reads TGTGCCAGCAGTATAACCCCAGGGATTAGCCACGAGCAGTACTTC. It codes for CASSITPGISHEQYF.

This clonotype has more than one count but fewer than ten. V is TRBV11-2 and J is TRBJ2-5, with TRBD2 as a possible D gene (5 bases). This CDR3 is built from 12 residues. V was cut by 4 bases and J by 5 bases, with 8 bases left in between. Germline V gene lookup returns CDR1 SGHAT and CDR2 FQNNGV. The CDR3 DNA reads TGTGCCAGCAGCTCTGGGGAGGAGACCCAGTACTTC. The encoded protein is CASSSGEETQYF.

This chain links TRBV9 with TRBJ1-2; TRBD1 matches 7 bases. Germline loops: CDR1 SGDLS, CDR2 YYNGEE. The junction had 7 bases not matched to a gene; V was cut back by 0 bases and J by 8 bases. The CDR3 is 14 amino acids. CDR3 sequence reads: CASSVATGEGGYTF. CDR3 DNA sequence: TGTGCCAGCAGCGTAGCCACAGGGGAAGGCGGCTACACCTTC.

This clonotype occurred a few times. CDR3 residues: CASSLAASGRRDTDTQYF. As DNA, the CDR3 is TGTGCCAGCAGCTTGGCGGCTAGCGGGAGACGGGACACAGATACGCAGTATTTT. This chain joins TRBV5-6 and TRBJ2-3, with 10 bases aligning to TRBD2. The CDR3 consists of 18 residues. With 0 bases clipped from V and 2 bases from J, the junction kept 9 bases outside the gene matches. Germline-derived CDR1 and CDR2 are SGHDT and YYEEEE.

This clonotype was seen repeatedly, ten times or more. The J gene is TRBJ1-1, the V gene TRBV28; D not certain. Germline loops: CDR1 MDHEN, CDR2 SYDVKM. The V gene lost 2 bases and the J gene lost 1 base, with 8 bases spanning the gap. The length of the CDR3 is 14 residues. The CDR3 region is CASSLVLENTEAFF. CDR3 coding DNA: TGTGCCAGCAGTTTAGTATTGGAGAACACTGAAGCTTTCTTT.

The chain employs TRBV20-1 and TRBJ2-7; D possibly corresponds to TRBD1 (6 bases). The CDR3 is made up of 14 amino acids. Germline V gives CDR1 DFQATT, CDR2 SNEGSKA (reference sequence). V was pared by 3 bases and J by 5 bases, with 17 bases between. The CDR3 here is CSARVTGTPNEQYF. The CDR3 DNA is TGCAGTGCTAGGGTTACCGGGACACCAAACGAGCAGTACTTC.

This clonotype was detected a few times. The V gene is TRBV28, the J gene TRBJ1-5; no reliable D call. CDR1 and CDR2 (germline): MDHEN, SYDVKM. V lost 10 bases, J lost 2 bases, and 9 bases lay in between. This CDR3 is built from 12 residues. The CDR3 sequence is CATSIGNQPQHF. The DNA of the CDR3 is TGTGCCACCTCGATAGGCAATCAGCCCCAGCATTTT.